Each of the 3 T cell receptor beta chains below was sequenced from the same sample in a study of T cell responses to AZD1222 COVID-19 vaccine. Sequencing used immunoSEQ multiplex PCR; TCRdb keeps in-frame clones, though not all of them. In the table there are about 120,000 clones, roughly 89% of which are singletons. Sequenced here: peripheral blood, sampled on day 0 of AZD1222 vaccination. The origin of the receptors is an adult in good health.

The chain links TRBV19 to TRBJ1-5, with D perhaps matching TRBD1 (5 bases). V was clipped by 2 bases and J by 4 bases, with 21 bases between them. Germline V gene sequence: CDR1 LNHDA, CDR2 SQIVND (reference sequence). The CDR3 is 18 residues long. CDR3 nucleotides: TGTGCCAGTAGTATACCCACGGTGGGGGGAGAAGGTAATCAGCCCCAGCATTTT. Amino acids: CASSIPTVGGEGNQPQHF.

This clone was seen once. The genes are TRBV3-1 (or the pseudogene TRBV3-2) and TRBJ1-1; D ambiguous. Germline V CDR1 and CDR2: LGHDT, YNNKEL (reference sequence). With 0 bases removed from V and 13 bases from J, the gap between germline ends came to 12 bases. The CDR3 loop spans 12 amino acids. CDR3 DNA sequence: TGTGCCAGCAGCCAAGATGAGCGTCGGCATTTCTTT. Its translation: CASSQDERRHFF.

This clone was observed once. V gene TRBV10-2 combines with J gene TRBJ1-2; TRBD1 aligns across 8 bases. Germline V gives CDR1 WSHSY, CDR2 SAAADI. This CDR3 spans 14 amino acids. V was clipped by 6 bases and J by 8 bases; unmatched bases: 11. The DNA for the CDR3 is TGCGCCAGCAGCCCCGGACAGGGAGTAGGGGGCTACACCTTC. Protein product: CASSPGQGVGGYTF.